This T cell receptor beta chain was identified in a study of early T cells in non-severe SARS-CoV-2 infection. TCRdb ran MiXCR on the 5' RACE reads and lists one entry per CDR3 protein. The table lists approximately 75,000 distinct CDR3 sequences, 4.6% of them singletons, with roughly 3.4% in the top ten. Trimming took 6 bases from V and 3 from J, leaving 17 bases between them. Germline-derived CDR1 and CDR2 are SQVTM and ANQGSEA. This CDR3 is built from 14 residues. Many counts were recorded for this clonotype. The chain combines TRBV29-1 with TRBJ1-2, with D hard to call. This receptor was identified in an adult who was a healthcare worker with PCR-confirmed SARS-CoV-2 infection or an uninfected control (not recorded which). The donor label of this sample is uncertain. Source: whole blood, taken at baseline. DNA for the CDR3: TGCAGCGTCGATCCGGGAACAAGGGACTATGGCTACACCTTC. Translation gives CSVDPGTRDYGYTF.